This entry concerns a single T cell receptor beta chain. The target antigen is unknown. These data originate in a study of cytomegalovirus exposure and HLA in healthy donors. Study-wide results and caveats: The records held CMV serostatus as the only immune exposure information.

The PCR had 60 Vbeta and 13 Jbeta primers. Produced via immunoSEQ multiplex PCR; TCRdb's table is partial and in-frame only. The data hold 80,000 to 130,000 clones, with roughly three quarters observed a single time. Between the trimmed V and J ends, which lost 6 bases and 2 bases, there was a span of 10 bases. Germline CDR1 and CDR2: LNHDA and SQIVND (reference sequence). This CDR3 is built from 13 residues. The chain uses TRBV19 and TRBJ2-5; D is perhaps TRBD2 (6 bases). The receptor was derived from a woman aged 50 to 65 in good health and CMV-seropositive. Sequencing was performed on PBMCs. CDR3 loop: CASRGLKQETQYF. CDR3 DNA sequence: TGTGCCAGTAGGGGACTTAAGCAAGAGACCCAGTACTTC.